This T cell receptor (beta chain) was identified during a study of T cell changes during pregnancy in multiple sclerosis. Produced via immunoSEQ multiplex PCR; TCRdb's table is partial and in-frame only. There are tens of thousands of clones in the sample; 85% to 90% occur only once, and over 7.5% lies in the top ten. Germline trimming cut 5 bases from V and 0 bases from J; bases unmatched to any gene: 3. Germline V CDR1 and CDR2: SGHNT, YYREEE (reference sequence). This CDR3 region has 14 residues. The TCR sequence derives from a female donor in good health, enrolled as a control in a pregnancy study. The specimen comprised peripheral blood, sampled after pregnancy. This chain joins TRBV5-4 and TRBJ2-7, with 9 bases fitting TRBD2. This chain's CDR3 is CASRRAGGSYEQYF. DNA of the CDR3: TGTGCCAGCAGACGAGCGGGAGGCTCCTACGAGCAGTACTTC. Using reference TRBV5-4 and TRBJ2-7 for the parts outside the CDR3, the full variable domain is ETGVTQSPTHLIKTRGQQVTLRCSSQSGHNTVSWYQQALGQGPQFIFQYYREEENGRGNFPPRFSGLQFPNYSSELNVNALELDDSALYLCASRRAGGSYEQYFGPGTRLTVT.